The present entry profiles one T cell receptor beta chain with its context. Its antigen is unidentified. The germline CDR1 and CDR2 sequences are KGHSH and LQKENI. The CDR3 is 13 amino acids. Unsorted whole blood yielded the total RNA, with T cells left unselected. Template switching introduced UMIs that contain a 6-nucleotide sample barcode. TCRdb reprocessed the 5' RACE reads, keeping one entry per CDR3 protein, no DNA. Its listing shows about 380,000 distinct CDR3 sequences. The entry originates in a study of monozygotic twins with inflammatory bowel disease. Study results and limitations: Comparison of concordant versus discordant twins revealed no difference in repertoire similarity, possibly due to limited power.

The receptor was isolated from a human donor with ulcerative colitis or Crohn's disease, or a healthy co-twin of an affected twin (not recorded which). The chain combines TRBV18 with TRBJ1-2. Sequencing was carried out using blood. The CDR3 reads CASSPPLREGYTF.